These T cell receptor beta chains were read from a single sample in a study of response to subunit inactivated influenza vaccine. Using its own MiXCR run on the RT-PCR reads, TCRdb lists one record per CDR3 protein. The table lists about 650,000 distinct CDR3 sequences, about a sixth of them singletons. The material was PBMCs from blood, obtained 12 days after vaccination. The origin of the receptors is a man between 45 and 60 years old who received an inactivated influenza vaccine. CDR3s include the opening cysteine and the closing phenylalanine or tryptophan. D genes are given only for firm matches. The listing skips clone size in some rows; elsewhere it reads once, few, many or a size class.

clone_size	d_call	j_call	v_call	cdr3_nt	cdr3_aa
many	.	TRBJ2-7	TRBV20-1	TGCAGTGCTAGGCAGGGGATGAGGACCTACGAGCAGTACTTC	CSARQGMRTYEQYF
few	.	TRBJ1-2	TRBV7-9	TGTGCCAGCAGCCGATCCGATTTGGACGACTATGGCTACACCTTC	CASSRSDLDDYGYTF
few	TRBD2	TRBJ2-7	TRBV4-1	TGCGCCAGCAGCCAAGATCGGGTCGGGGGGACCGACTACGAGCAGTACTTC	CASSQDRVGGTDYEQYF
.	TRBD2	TRBJ2-1	TRBV6-2/TRBV6-3	TGTGCCAGCAGTTACCAAAATATCTATAGCGGGAGGGGGATTCGCAATGAGCAGTTCTTC	CASSYQNIYSGRGIRNEQFF
.	.	TRBJ1-5	TRBV7-2	TGTGCCAGCAGCTCCCAGGGAGGGGGGGAGCCCCAGCATTTT	CASSSQGGGEPQHF
few	TRBD1	TRBJ2-7	TRBV7-2	TGTGCCAGCAGCCGGACAGGGGAGTCTTCCTACGAGCAGTACTTC	CASSRTGESSYEQYF
.	.	TRBJ2-3	TRBV2	TGTGCCAGCAGTGGGACTGCCATAGATACGCAGTATTTT	CASSGTAIDTQYF
.	TRBD1	TRBJ1-5	TRBV20-1	TGCAGTGCCACACAGGGGGTAGGTAATCAGCCCCAGCATTTT	CSATQGVGNQPQHF
.	.	TRBJ2-5	TRBV24-1	TGTGCCACCAGTGATCCCCGTTACCTTCAAGAGACCCAGTACTTC	CATSDPRYLQETQYF
.	.	TRBJ2-1	TRBV5-1	TGCGCCAGCAGCTTGCTGCGGGGGCCCCAGACCCATGAGCAGTTCTTC	CASSLLRGPQTHEQFF
.	TRBD1	TRBJ2-7	TRBV6-2/TRBV6-3	TGTGCCAGCACCTATGGGGACAGTAGAGACTACGAGCAGTACTTC	CASTYGDSRDYEQYF
.	.	TRBJ2-3	TRBV6-5	TGTGCCAGCAGTTACTCGAGGCGGGACGAGAGCACAGATACGCAGTATTTT	CASSYSRRDESTDTQYF
.	.	TRBJ2-1	TRBV4-3	TGCGCCAGCAGCCAAGGCGTCGGGAATGAGCAGTTCTTC	CASSQGVGNEQFF
.	TRBD2	TRBJ2-2	TRBV20-1	TGCAGTGCTAGAGGTGGCGGGGGGGCGCCCGGGGAGCTGTTTTTT	CSARGGGGAPGELFF
.	TRBD1	TRBJ1-4	TRBV7-7	TGTGCTAGCAGCTTAGACAACAGGGGGCAACTGTTTTTT	CASSLDNRGQLFF
.	TRBD2	TRBJ2-1	TRBV6-2/TRBV6-3	TGTGCCAGCAGTTACGCAGCGGGGGGAGACAATGAGCAGTTCTTC	CASSYAAGGDNEQFF
.	.	TRBJ1-1	TRBV7-7	TGTGCCAGCAGCTTCAACATGAACACTGAAGCTTTCTTT	CASSFNMNTEAFF
few	.	TRBJ2-7	TRBV3-1	TGTGCCAGCAGCCAAGCCACGATGGGCGAGCAGTACTTC	CASSQATMGEQYF
.	.	TRBJ2-2	TRBV20-1	TGCAGTGCTAAAGACCCGGACGGTGCGAACACCGGGGAGCTGTTTTTT	CSAKDPDGANTGELFF
few	.	TRBJ2-7	TRBV11-2	TGTGCCAGCAGCTCGGGTCTGAGGCGAAACCCCTACGAGCAGTACTTC	CASSSGLRRNPYEQYF
.	.	TRBJ2-1	TRBV9	TGTGCCAGCAGCCTCCCCCATAGCTCCTACAATGAGCAGTTCTTC	CASSLPHSSYNEQFF
.	.	TRBJ2-2	TRBV6-2/TRBV6-3	TGTGCCAGCAGTTACCGCACTGGCGCGAACACCGGGGAGCTGTTTTTT	CASSYRTGANTGELFF
.	.	TRBJ2-7	TRBV7-8	TGTGCCAGCAGCTTAACAGGGAAGAGTGGCTACGAGCAGTACTTC	CASSLTGKSGYEQYF
.	.	TRBJ2-3	TRBV10-3	TGTGCCATCAGTGAGGGTAGAGGCTTCACAGATACGCAGTATTTT	CAISEGRGFTDTQYF
few	.	TRBJ2-1	TRBV20-1	TGCAGTGCGGTGGGGCTAGCGCGGTACAATGAGCAGTTCTTC	CSAVGLARYNEQFF
many	.	TRBJ2-1	TRBV12-3/TRBV12-4	TGTGCCAGCAGTCCCGGAGAGAACAATGAGCAGTTCTTC	CASSPGENNEQFF
few	.	TRBJ2-3	TRBV5-1	TGCGCCAGCGGGGGGCGAGATACGCAGTATTTT	CASGGRDTQYF
many	.	TRBJ2-3	TRBV7-2	TGTGCCAGCAGCTTAGGGGGCTTGACAGATACGCAGTATTTT	CASSLGGLTDTQYF
.	TRBD1	TRBJ2-5	TRBV29-1	TGCAGCGTTGAAGTGACAGGGGGGAGGAGGGAGACCCAGTACTTC	CSVEVTGGRRETQYF
.	.	TRBJ1-4	TRBV6-2/TRBV6-3	TGTGCCAGCAGTTACGCCCAGGGTGAACTGTTTTTT	CASSYAQGELFF
few	.	TRBJ1-5	TRBV7-2	TGTGCCAGCAGCTTAGCGCGGCTCGGGCAGCCCCAGCATTTT	CASSLARLGQPQHF
.	.	TRBJ2-7	TRBV20-1	TGCAGTGCACCTACGCAGGAACCAGCATCCTACGAGCAGTACTTC	CSAPTQEPASYEQYF
few	.	TRBJ2-1	TRBV7-2	TGTGCCAGCAGCGACGGTCGGGTCAGGTACAATGAGCAGTTCTTC	CASSDGRVRYNEQFF
few	.	TRBJ2-7	TRBV19	TGTGCCAGTAGTATCACTACTTCCTACGAGCAGTACTTC	CASSITTSYEQYF
few	.	TRBJ2-5	TRBV9	TGTGCCAGCAGCAACCGGGACCGAATTTTCCAAGAGACCCAGTACTTC	CASSNRDRIFQETQYF
.	.	TRBJ1-1	TRBV19	TGTGCCAGCCGATTACAGGGACCAATTTACACTGAAGCTTTCTTT	CASRLQGPIYTEAFF
.	TRBD1	TRBJ2-7	TRBV28	TGTGCCAGCAGTTTATATCGGACAGGGGGCTTTGAGCAGTACTTC	CASSLYRTGGFEQYF
few	.	TRBJ2-3	TRBV4-1	TGCGCCAGCAGCCAAGGGACTGCAGATAGCACAGATACGCAGTATTTT	CASSQGTADSTDTQYF
.	.	TRBJ1-5	TRBV12-3/TRBV12-4	TGTGCCAGCAGTACCACGACCACGGTGAATCAGCCCCAGCATTTT	CASSTTTTVNQPQHF
.	.	TRBJ1-6	TRBV6-5	TGTGCCAGCAGTTACTCAGTCAGTCATGGCAATTCACCCCTCCACTTT	CASSYSVSHGNSPLHF
many	TRBD2	TRBJ2-1	TRBV12-3/TRBV12-4	TGTGCCAGCACGCGGACTAGCAGCTACAATGAGCAGTTCTTC	CASTRTSSYNEQFF
few	.	TRBJ1-4	TRBV7-2	TGTGCCAGCAGCCCACGCTCCGGGGGTGAAAAACTGTTTTTT	CASSPRSGGEKLFF
.	.	TRBJ2-5	TRBV12-3/TRBV12-4	TGTGCCAGCAGTTTCGCACAGGCGGAGACCCAGTACTTC	CASSFAQAETQYF
.	TRBD2	TRBJ2-7	TRBV20-1	TGCAGTGCTAGGTCGATCCGGGACTACCTCTACGAGCAGTACTTC	CSARSIRDYLYEQYF
few	TRBD1	TRBJ1-2	TRBV19	TGTGCCAGTAGTCCCTCCGGGACAGGGGTCGGCTACACCTTC	CASSPSGTGVGYTF
few	.	TRBJ2-1	TRBV29-1	TGCAGCGTTGAATCGCTCGGGCAGGGGTTCTACAATGAGCAGTTCTTC	CSVESLGQGFYNEQFF
.	TRBD2	TRBJ2-1	TRBV4-3	TGCGCCAGCAGCCAGGGACTAGCGGGGTTTGGAGAGCAGTTCTTC	CASSQGLAGFGEQFF
.	.	TRBJ1-1	TRBV3-1	TGTGCCAGCAGCCCGTCGGAAACCGGGGCGGCTTTCTTT	CASSPSETGAAFF
few	TRBD1	TRBJ2-5	TRBV20-1	TGCAGTGCTAGAGGGGATACACAGGGGTACCAAGAGACCCAGTACTTC	CSARGDTQGYQETQYF
.	.	TRBJ1-4	TRBV2	TGTGCCAGCAGCGATGGACAGAATGAAAAACTGTTTTTT	CASSDGQNEKLFF
.	.	TRBJ2-5	TRBV24-1	TGTGCCACCAGTGATAGTCTGAGGGCTGGAGAGACCCAGTACTTC	CATSDSLRAGETQYF
few	.	TRBJ2-7	TRBV20-1	TGCAGTGCTAGGACTGCATCCTACGAGCAGTACTTC	CSARTASYEQYF
few	.	TRBJ2-5	TRBV9	TGTGCCAGCAGCGTAGCGAAGGGTGGTAGGGAAGAGACCCAGTACTTC	CASSVAKGGREETQYF
few	.	TRBJ1-1	TRBV7-9	TGTGCCAGCAGCTTAACCCCCGGCGGTACCACTGAAGCTTTCTTT	CASSLTPGGTTEAFF
.	.	TRBJ2-1	TRBV7-2	TGTGCCAGCAGCTTAGAACCGACTCCTCATAATGAGCAGTTCTTC	CASSLEPTPHNEQFF
few	TRBD1	TRBJ2-5	TRBV7-9	TGTGCCAGCAGCTCCCGGGACAGGCGGCAAGAGACCCAGTACTTC	CASSSRDRRQETQYF
many	.	TRBJ2-2	TRBV4-3	TGCGCCAGCAGCCTTCAAGACTGGTCCGGGGAGCTGTTTTTT	CASSLQDWSGELFF
few	.	TRBJ2-5	TRBV5-1	TGCGCCAGCAGCTTGCAAGGCAGAGATCAAGAGACCCAGTACTTC	CASSLQGRDQETQYF
.	TRBD2	TRBJ2-3	TRBV11-1	TGTGCCAGCACCCTGGGACTAGCGGGAGCTCTGAGGAGAGATACGCAGTATTTT	CASTLGLAGALRRDTQYF